The TCR beta chain described here comes from a study of T-cell memory formation after mild COVID-19. Findings of the study overall: A subset of responding clones appeared in pre-infection memory, suggesting cross-reactive memory joined.

This clonotype has just a few counts. The target antigen is unknown. The CDR3 is 14 residues long. V shed 4 bases, J shed 6 bases, and the junction held 5 bases outside the gene matches. Germline CDR1 reads SGHRS; CDR2 reads YFSETQ. TCRdb fed the 5' RACE reads into MiXCR, producing one record per CDR3 protein. Among about 310,000 distinct CDR3 sequences listed, 15% were seen once. The chain has TRBV5-1 and TRBJ1-4; TRBD1 matches 8 bases. Material: PBMCs or a T cell subset sorted from them (not recorded which). The TCR was taken from a man between 18 and 35 years old who had mild COVID-19 (a few samples of this study predate the infection). Cell type and time point are not known. DNA of the CDR3: TGCGCCAGCAGCCGAGGGACAGGAGATGAAAAACTGTTTTTT. Its protein is CASSRGTGDEKLFF.